Listed below are T cell receptor beta chains from one sample, sequenced in a study of human T cells and chemical hapten exposure. TCRdb processed the RACE reads anew with MiXCR; each CDR3 protein has one entry. The table records a few hundred thousand distinct CDR3 sequences, around 5.5% of them present only once. The sample consisted of whole blood, taken in connection with sensitization to the hapten diphenylcyclopropenone (DPC). These receptors all stem from a young woman with alopecia areata. Some clones in this sample may be carry-over from other donors' samples. Both conserved end residues are part of each CDR3. The order of the fields is J gene, D gene, clone size, V gene, CDR3 DNA, CDR3 protein. The D gene is left open where the match is weak. Clone size is not always given. Where it is, it says once, few, many or a class for expanded clones.

j_gene: TRBJ2-2
d_gene: TRBD1
abundance: few
v_gene: TRBV7-9
CDR3nt: TGTGCCAGCAGTACAGGGGACAGAGACACCGGGGAGCTGTTTTTT
CDR3aa: CASSTGDRDTGELFF

j_gene: TRBJ1-5
d_gene: .
abundance: many
v_gene: TRBV6-2/TRBV6-3
CDR3nt: TGTGCCAGCACCCCGGACCCGAGGTTCAATCAGCCCCAGCATTTT
CDR3aa: CASTPDPRFNQPQHF

j_gene: TRBJ2-2
d_gene: .
abundance: .
v_gene: TRBV9
CDR3nt: TGTGCCAGCAGCGTAGACAGCCCGAACACCGGGGAGTTGTTTTTT
CDR3aa: CASSVDSPNTGELFF

j_gene: TRBJ2-7
d_gene: TRBD2
abundance: many
v_gene: TRBV29-1
CDR3nt: TGCAGCGGACGGGGGGGGCCTGACTACGAGCAGTACTTC
CDR3aa: CSGRGGPDYEQYF

j_gene: TRBJ2-4
d_gene: .
abundance: few
v_gene: TRBV7-9
CDR3nt: TGTGCCAGCGGGGACAAAACCAAAAACATTCAGTACTTC
CDR3aa: CASGDKTKNIQYF

j_gene: TRBJ1-5
d_gene: .
abundance: few
v_gene: TRBV12-3/TRBV12-4
CDR3nt: TGTGCCAGCAGTTCCCCGACACCGCAGGGCAATCAGCCCCAGCATTTT
CDR3aa: CASSSPTPQGNQPQHF

j_gene: TRBJ2-3
d_gene: .
abundance: few
v_gene: TRBV27
CDR3nt: TGTGCCAGCAGTTTATCGGACCCCTCCACAGATACGCAGTATTTT
CDR3aa: CASSLSDPSTDTQYF

j_gene: TRBJ1-4
d_gene: .
abundance: few
v_gene: TRBV12-2
CDR3nt: TGTGCAAGTCGCTCCGAAGGGGGGCTGAATGAAAAACTGTTTTTT
CDR3aa: CASRSEGGLNEKLFF

j_gene: TRBJ2-1
d_gene: .
abundance: .
v_gene: TRBV5-4
CDR3nt: TGTGCCAGCAGCTTGGGGGGCGGGGCCACCTACAATGAGCAGTTCTTC
CDR3aa: CASSLGGGATYNEQFF

j_gene: TRBJ2-3
d_gene: .
abundance: few
v_gene: TRBV4-2
CDR3nt: TGTGCCAGCAGCCAAGAGGAAGGTAGTATGGCAGATACGCAGTATTTT
CDR3aa: CASSQEEGSMADTQYF

j_gene: TRBJ2-3
d_gene: TRBD2
abundance: .
v_gene: TRBV7-6
CDR3nt: TGTGCCAGCAGCGCCACTAGCGGGGGGCGAGGAGATACGCAGTATTTT
CDR3aa: CASSATSGGRGDTQYF

j_gene: TRBJ1-1
d_gene: .
abundance: .
v_gene: TRBV4-3
CDR3nt: TGCGCCAGCAGCCAAGAAAGGCTGGGGGTAGAAGCTTTCTTT
CDR3aa: CASSQERLGVEAFF

j_gene: TRBJ1-1
d_gene: TRBD1
abundance: .
v_gene: TRBV2
CDR3nt: TGTGCCAGCAAGGTCAGGGGGCTCACTGAAGCTTTCTTT
CDR3aa: CASKVRGLTEAFF